The rows below give T cell receptor beta chains drawn from one sample of a study of cytotoxic CD8 clonotypes in ibrutinib-treated CLL. Measured with immunoSEQ multiplex PCR; TCRdb has only the in-frame clones, and not every one. The repertoire consists of 70,000 to 80,000 clones, with 65% to 85% occurring once and the leading ten covering 7.5% to 9.5%. The sample in question was PBMCs, obtained at disease progression, from a patient treated with ibrutinib. These receptor sequences come from a human donor with chronic lymphocytic leukemia. Both conserved end residues are part of each CDR3. The D gene is left open where the match is weak. Not every row has a clone size; where given, it reads once, few, many or a size class.

J: TRBJ1-1
V: TRBV19
size: .
D: TRBD1
DNA: TGTGCCAGTAGGAGACAGGGTATGAACACTGAAGCTTTCTTT
CDR3: CASRRQGMNTEAFF

J: TRBJ2-3
V: TRBV28
size: .
D: .
DNA: TGTGCCAGCAGTTCATTGACAGGGAGGGCAGATACGCAGTATTTT
CDR3: CASSSLTGRADTQYF

J: TRBJ1-2
V: TRBV6-6
size: once
D: .
DNA: TGTGCCAGCAGTTACGGTGAGGGGAACTATGGCTACACCTTC
CDR3: CASSYGEGNYGYTF

J: TRBJ1-5
V: TRBV19
size: .
D: TRBD1
DNA: TGTGCCAGTAGTATAAGGGACAGGCCTGATCAGCCCCAGCATTTT
CDR3: CASSIRDRPDQPQHF

J: TRBJ1-2
V: TRBV19
size: .
D: .
DNA: TGTGCCAGTAGCTCGGACAGTTACTATGGCTACACCTTC
CDR3: CASSSDSYYGYTF

J: TRBJ1-1
V: TRBV7-9
size: .
D: .
DNA: TGTGCCAGCAGCTTGAGGGATCGGTTCGTAGACACTGAAGCTTTCTTT
CDR3: CASSLRDRFVDTEAFF

J: TRBJ1-2
V: TRBV18
size: few
D: .
DNA: TGTGCCAGCTCACCGGCGGGCTGGAACTATGGCTACACCTTC
CDR3: CASSPAGWNYGYTF

J: TRBJ2-7
V: TRBV6-1
size: few
D: .
DNA: TGTGCCAGCAGTGAAGGGACCACCTACGAGCAGTACTTC
CDR3: CASSEGTTYEQYF

J: TRBJ2-7
V: TRBV27
size: .
D: .
DNA: TGTGCCAGCAGTTTTGGAGGACTTTCCTACGAGCAGTACTTC
CDR3: CASSFGGLSYEQYF

J: TRBJ1-1
V: TRBV30
size: .
D: .
DNA: TGTGCCTGGAGTGTGACAGCTGAAGCTTTCTTT
CDR3: CAWSVTAEAFF

J: TRBJ1-2
V: TRBV9
size: .
D: .
DNA: TGTGCCAGCAGCCCAGACGCCCGAGTAGGAGGCTACACCTTC
CDR3: CASSPDARVGGYTF

J: TRBJ2-3
V: TRBV18
size: .
D: .
DNA: TGTGCCAGCTCACCAAACTTTAAGAGCACAGATACGCAGTATTTT
CDR3: CASSPNFKSTDTQYF

J: TRBJ2-5
V: TRBV7-2
size: .
D: .
DNA: TGTGCCAGCGGTCGGTGGGGGGGCACGGAGACCCAGTACTTC
CDR3: CASGRWGGTETQYF

J: TRBJ2-1
V: TRBV27
size: .
D: TRBD2
DNA: TGTGCCAGCACGGAGGGACTAGCGGGATACAATGAGCAGTTCTTC
CDR3: CASTEGLAGYNEQFF

J: TRBJ2-7
V: TRBV4-1
size: .
D: .
DNA: TGCGCCAGCAGCCAACTGATAGACACCCTAGACTACGAGCAGTACTTC
CDR3: CASSQLIDTLDYEQYF

J: TRBJ1-1
V: TRBV5-1
size: .
D: .
DNA: TGCGCCAGCAGCTTGGAGGGGGTTCGACTTACAATGAACACTGAAGCTTTCTTT
CDR3: CASSLEGVRLTMNTEAFF

J: TRBJ1-3
V: TRBV7-8
size: .
D: .
DNA: TGTGCCAGCAGCATCCAGGGCTCTGGAAACACCATATATTTT
CDR3: CASSIQGSGNTIYF

J: TRBJ2-7
V: TRBV30
size: .
D: TRBD1
DNA: TGTGCCTGGAGGAGGGGACAGCGAAGCTCCTACGAGCAGTACTTC
CDR3: CAWRRGQRSSYEQYF

J: TRBJ2-1
V: TRBV27
size: .
D: .
DNA: TGTGCCAGCAGTTTATCCCTAGACAATGAGCAGTTCTTC
CDR3: CASSLSLDNEQFF

J: TRBJ1-2
V: TRBV28
size: .
D: TRBD1
DNA: TGTGCCAGCAGTACTGCGGGACAGCCTTATGGCTACACCTTC
CDR3: CASSTAGQPYGYTF

J: TRBJ2-7
V: TRBV6-5
size: .
D: .
DNA: TGTGCCAGCAGTTACGCTGCTGGAACGATCTACGAGCAGTACTTC
CDR3: CASSYAAGTIYEQYF

J: TRBJ2-5
V: TRBV27
size: .
D: .
DNA: TGTGCCAGCAGTTTCGAGGGGCTACCAGGGAGTCAAGAGACCCAGTACTTC
CDR3: CASSFEGLPGSQETQYF

J: TRBJ2-5
V: TRBV5-1
size: .
D: .
DNA: TGCGCCAGCAGCTTGCCTACAGGGATCCAAGAGACCCAGTACTTC
CDR3: CASSLPTGIQETQYF

J: TRBJ2-5
V: TRBV5-1
size: .
D: .
DNA: TGCGCCAGCAGCCGATTTCAAGAGACCCAGTACTTC
CDR3: CASSRFQETQYF

J: TRBJ2-7
V: TRBV6-1
size: .
D: .
DNA: TGTGCCAGCAGTGGCACACGGTACGAGCAGTACTTC
CDR3: CASSGTRYEQYF

J: TRBJ1-1
V: TRBV19
size: .
D: TRBD1
DNA: TGTGCCAGTAGTATCCGCCAGGGGGTGGGGAACACTGAAGCTTTCTTT
CDR3: CASSIRQGVGNTEAFF

J: TRBJ1-2
V: TRBV7-2
size: .
D: .
DNA: TGTGCCAGCAGCTCATACCGTACGGTCTCATATGGCTACACCTTC
CDR3: CASSSYRTVSYGYTF

J: TRBJ1-2
V: TRBV7-9
size: .
D: .
DNA: TGTGCCAGCAGCCGGGACGTTTGGGGCTACACCTTC
CDR3: CASSRDVWGYTF

J: TRBJ2-1
V: TRBV5-6
size: .
D: .
DNA: TGTGCCAGCAGCTTGGAAAGCTGGTCAAGCTCCTACAATGAGCAGTTCTTC
CDR3: CASSLESWSSSYNEQFF

J: TRBJ2-3
V: TRBV7-2
size: .
D: .
DNA: TGTGCCAGCAGCTTAGAACGGGTAGGCACAGATACGCAGTATTTT
CDR3: CASSLERVGTDTQYF

J: TRBJ1-1
V: TRBV18
size: .
D: TRBD1
DNA: TGTGCCAGCTCACCCCAGGGACAGCTCATGAACACTGAAGCTTTCTTT
CDR3: CASSPQGQLMNTEAFF

J: TRBJ2-5
V: TRBV18
size: .
D: .
DNA: TGTGCCAGCTCAGAAACAGGGTACGGAGAGACCCAGTACTTC
CDR3: CASSETGYGETQYF

J: TRBJ2-5
V: TRBV5-1
size: .
D: .
DNA: TGCGCCAGCAGCTTGTACCGGGGGCGGGAGACCCAGTACTTC
CDR3: CASSLYRGRETQYF

J: TRBJ2-3
V: TRBV10-3
size: once
D: TRBD1
DNA: TGTGCCATCAGTGAGTCGACAGGGGGCACAGATACGCAGTATTTT
CDR3: CAISESTGGTDTQYF

J: TRBJ1-4
V: TRBV2
size: .
D: .
DNA: TGTGCCAGTGCGGGCGGTAATGAAAAACTGTTTTTT
CDR3: CASAGGNEKLFF

J: TRBJ2-6
V: TRBV30
size: .
D: TRBD1
DNA: TGTGCCTGGGGGCCTTTTGCCCTCGGGACAGGGCTCTCTGGGGCCAACGTCCTGACTTTC
CDR3: CAWGPFALGTGLSGANVLTF

J: TRBJ1-3
V: TRBV5-1
size: .
D: .
DNA: TGCGCCAGCAGCTTGGTCGGGGAGTTGACAAACACCATATATTTT
CDR3: CASSLVGELTNTIYF

J: TRBJ1-1
V: TRBV5-1
size: .
D: .
DNA: TGCGCCAGCAGCCCCCCCGGGGGCGCGAGGTTCGGGAACGGCGCTGAAGCTTTCTTT
CDR3: CASSPPGGARFGNGAEAFF

J: TRBJ2-1
V: TRBV5-1
size: .
D: .
DNA: TGCGCCAGCAGCCCCATGGACCCCTCCTACAATGAGCAGTTCTTC
CDR3: CASSPMDPSYNEQFF

J: TRBJ1-6
V: TRBV6-5
size: .
D: .
DNA: TGTGCCAGCAGTTATGGAGGGACACCTAATTCACCCCTCCACTTT
CDR3: CASSYGGTPNSPLHF

J: TRBJ2-1
V: TRBV5-6
size: .
D: .
DNA: TGTGCCAGCAGTTACCTTGCTCCCACCGTTCCAGGAGAGCAGTTCTTC
CDR3: CASSYLAPTVPGEQFF

J: TRBJ2-7
V: TRBV5-1
size: .
D: .
DNA: TGCGCCAGCAGCTTGGGTCAGGGTGGTGGCTACGAGCAGTACTTC
CDR3: CASSLGQGGGYEQYF

J: TRBJ2-7
V: TRBV5-1
size: .
D: TRBD2
DNA: TGCGCCAGCAGCTTGGGCCAGACACGGCTAGCGGGGGAATACGAGCAGTACTTC
CDR3: CASSLGQTRLAGEYEQYF

J: TRBJ1-5
V: TRBV6-1
size: once
D: .
DNA: TGTGCCAGCGAAATTCGGGGGGAGCCCCAGCATTTT
CDR3: CASEIRGEPQHF

J: TRBJ2-3
V: TRBV5-1
size: once
D: TRBD2
DNA: TGCGCCAGCTTGGGCGGTCCCGGGGAGGGTACGCAGTATTTT
CDR3: CASLGGPGEGTQYF

J: TRBJ1-2
V: TRBV18
size: .
D: .
DNA: TGTGCCAGCTCACCACAGAGGTTAGCTAACTATGGCTACACCTTC
CDR3: CASSPQRLANYGYTF

J: TRBJ1-2
V: TRBV5-4
size: .
D: .
DNA: TGTGCCACAGAAAGGGGTCGGGGAGGCTACACCTTC
CDR3: CATERGRGGYTF

J: TRBJ1-1
V: TRBV4-1
size: .
D: .
DNA: TGCGCCAGCAGCCGAACAGGGAGGGAGAACACTGAAGCTTTCTTT
CDR3: CASSRTGRENTEAFF

J: TRBJ1-3
V: TRBV30
size: medium-sized
D: .
DNA: TGTGCCTGGAGTTCGCGTGATGGCGGAAACACCATATATTTT
CDR3: CAWSSRDGGNTIYF

J: TRBJ1-4
V: TRBV18
size: .
D: .
DNA: TGTGCCAGCTCACCCCCGGGACCGTATAATGAAAAACTGTTTTTT
CDR3: CASSPPGPYNEKLFF

J: TRBJ1-1
V: TRBV28
size: .
D: .
DNA: TGTGCCAGCAGTTTAGTTTCTGGGGACACGGCGGGGGAGCGCGCTTTCTTT
CDR3: CASSLVSGDTAGERAFF

J: TRBJ1-2
V: TRBV5-4
size: few
D: .
DNA: TGTGCCAGCAGTCCCACGGGATGGGGAGGCTACACCTTC
CDR3: CASSPTGWGGYTF

J: TRBJ2-7
V: TRBV5-1
size: few
D: .
DNA: TGCGCCAGCAGCTCCCCGGGCCCGGAGCAGTACTTC
CDR3: CASSSPGPEQYF

J: TRBJ1-5
V: TRBV6-5
size: .
D: .
DNA: TGTGCCAGCAGTTCGACTGAGAATCAGCCCCAGCATTTT
CDR3: CASSSTENQPQHF

J: TRBJ1-2
V: TRBV6-1
size: .
D: .
DNA: TGTGCCAGCAGTGAAATGGAGGGAAACTATGGCTACACCTTC
CDR3: CASSEMEGNYGYTF

J: TRBJ1-6
V: TRBV30
size: .
D: TRBD1
DNA: TGTGCCTGGGCCGGGACAGGGACTAATTCACCCCTCCACTTT
CDR3: CAWAGTGTNSPLHF

J: TRBJ1-3
V: TRBV27
size: once
D: .
DNA: TGTGCCGTCTCCTCCGGGACCGAACGTGGAAACACCATATATTTT
CDR3: CAVSSGTERGNTIYF